The 7 T cell receptor beta chains reported below all come from one sample, sequenced in a study of OX40 agonist ivuxolimab in advanced cancers. Assay used: immunoSEQ multiplex PCR; TCRdb lists only in-frame clones, some missing. The sample includes fewer than 95,000 clones, roughly 80% seen only once; the top ten take 5.5% to 8.5%. Sequences were derived from CD4+ or CD8+ T cells sorted from blood, sampled in a trial of the OX40 agonist ivuxolimab. These receptors came from an adult with an advanced solid tumor such as melanoma, head and neck, liver or kidney cancer.

The rearrangement uses TRBV2 and TRBJ1-2, with 9 bases identical to TRBD1. Germline values: CDR1 SNHLY, CDR2 FYNNEI. Unmatched junction bases numbered 13, after V lost 6 bases and J lost 11 bases. The CDR3 covers 14 residues. CDR3 DNA: TGTGCCAGCAGAGTTGGGACAGGGCCCGGGGGGTACACCTTC. Translation: CASRVGTGPGGYTF.

The gene calls are TRBV9 and TRBJ1-2; tentatively, D is TRBD1 (5 bases). V shed 3 bases and J shed 8 bases, with 11 bases lying between them. The germline gives CDR1 SGDLS, CDR2 YYNGEE. This CDR3 has 12 residues. DNA for the CDR3: TGTGCCAGCAGCGGGGGAGGGGAAGGCTACACCTTC. Amino acids: CASSGGGEGYTF. The full variable domain, with the rest looked up from reference TRBV9 and TRBJ1-2, is DSGVTQTPKHLITATGQRVTLRCSPRSGDLSVYWYQQSLDQGLQFLIQYYNGEERAKGNILERFSAQQFPDLHSELNLSSLELGDSALYFCASSGGGEGYTFGSGTRLTVV.

The chain uses TRBV19 and TRBJ2-2, with 12 bases aligning to TRBD2. V lost 5 bases and J lost 4; bases outside the gene matches: 11. The germline V gene encodes CDR1 LNHDA and CDR2 SQIVND (reference sequence). The CDR3 loop spans 18 amino acids. This CDR3 reads CASSWLAGGPTSTGELFF. CDR3 nucleotides: TGTGCCAGTAGTTGGCTAGCGGGAGGGCCGACGAGCACCGGGGAGCTGTTTTTT. The whole variable domain, remainder taken from reference TRBV19 and TRBJ2-2, is DGGITQSPKYLFRKEGQNVTLSCEQNLNHDAMYWYRQDPGQGLRLIYYSQIVNDFQKGDIAEGYSVSREKKESFPLTVTSAQKNPTAFYLCASSWLAGGPTSTGELFFGEGSRLTVL.

The chain uses TRBV27 and TRBJ1-6; the D gene is possibly TRBD1 (5 bases). Germline assignment: CDR1 MNHEY and CDR2 SMNVEV (reference sequence). With 5 bases removed from V and 6 bases from J, the gap between germline ends came to 17 bases. The CDR3 is 16 residues long. As DNA, the CDR3 is TGTGCCAGCAGTCAAGAGAAAACAGGTTTTAATTCACCCCTCCACTTT. Protein product: CASSQEKTGFNSPLHF.

Regarding this clone: Other DNA sequences in this specimen translate into the identical CDR3. This chain joins TRBV27 and TRBJ2-1; D is unresolved. Germline V gene sequence: CDR1 MNHEY, CDR2 SMNVEV (reference sequence). The CDR3 contains 13 residues. V lost 3 bases and J lost 2, with 5 bases in between. The CDR3 DNA sequence: TGTGCCAGCAGTTTTCGCACCTACAATGAGCAGTTCTTC. As protein: CASSFRTYNEQFF.

This chain connects TRBV6-5 to TRBJ2-2; 8 bases map to TRBD2. The CDR3 consists of 14 residues. J was trimmed by 4 bases and V by 5 bases; bases with no gene match: 3. Germline V gives CDR1 MNHEY, CDR2 SVGAGI. The CDR3 sequence is CASSSGGLTGELFF. As DNA, the CDR3 is TGTGCCAGCAGTAGCGGGGGCCTCACCGGGGAGCTGTTTTTT.

The V call is TRBV7-9, the J call TRBJ2-7; TRBD1 matches at 9 bases. CDR3 size: 15 residues. Germline V gene sequence: CDR1 SEHNR, CDR2 FQNEAQ (reference sequence). V shed 0 bases and J 5 bases; nucleotides not matched to a gene: 5. As DNA, the CDR3 is TGTGCCAGCAGCTTAGCTCTGGACAGGGGACACGAGCAGTACGTC. Translated, it gives CASSLALDRGHEQYV.